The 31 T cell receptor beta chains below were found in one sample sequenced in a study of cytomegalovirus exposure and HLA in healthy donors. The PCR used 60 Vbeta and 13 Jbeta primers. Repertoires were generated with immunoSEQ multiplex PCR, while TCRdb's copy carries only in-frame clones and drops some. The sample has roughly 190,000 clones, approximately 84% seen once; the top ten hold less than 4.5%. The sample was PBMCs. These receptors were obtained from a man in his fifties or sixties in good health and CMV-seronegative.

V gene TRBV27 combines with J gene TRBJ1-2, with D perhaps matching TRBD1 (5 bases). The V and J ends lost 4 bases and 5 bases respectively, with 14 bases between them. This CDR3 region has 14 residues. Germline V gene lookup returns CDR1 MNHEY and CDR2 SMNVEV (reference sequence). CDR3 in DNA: TGTGCCAGCAGTTACCGGGAGGGACCATATGGCTACACCTTC. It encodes CASSYREGPYGYTF.

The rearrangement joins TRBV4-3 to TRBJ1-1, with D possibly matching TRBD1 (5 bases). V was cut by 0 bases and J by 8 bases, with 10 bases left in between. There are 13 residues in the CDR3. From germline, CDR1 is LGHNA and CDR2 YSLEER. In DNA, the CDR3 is TGCGCCAGCAGCCAAGAAGGACACCGCGAAGCTTTCTTT. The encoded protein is CASSQEGHREAFF.

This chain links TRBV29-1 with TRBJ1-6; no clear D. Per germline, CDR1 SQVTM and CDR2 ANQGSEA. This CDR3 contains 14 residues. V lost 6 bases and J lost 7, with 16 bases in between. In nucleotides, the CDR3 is TGCAGCGTGGCCCCGGACGCGGGCAATTCACCCCTCCACTTT. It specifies CSVAPDAGNSPLHF.

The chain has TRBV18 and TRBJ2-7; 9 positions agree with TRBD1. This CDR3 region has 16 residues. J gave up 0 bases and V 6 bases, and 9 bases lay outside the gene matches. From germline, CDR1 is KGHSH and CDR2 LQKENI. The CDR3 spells CASSQAGTGISYEQYF. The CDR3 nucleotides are TGTGCCAGCTCCCAGGCCGGGACAGGGATCTCCTACGAGCAGTACTTC. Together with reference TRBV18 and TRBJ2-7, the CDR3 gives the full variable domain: NAGVMQNPRHLVRRRGQEARLRCSPMKGHSHVYWYRQLPEEGLKFMVYLQKENIIDESGMPKERFSAEFPKEGPSILRIQQVVRGDSAAYFCASSQAGTGISYEQYFGPGTRLTVT.

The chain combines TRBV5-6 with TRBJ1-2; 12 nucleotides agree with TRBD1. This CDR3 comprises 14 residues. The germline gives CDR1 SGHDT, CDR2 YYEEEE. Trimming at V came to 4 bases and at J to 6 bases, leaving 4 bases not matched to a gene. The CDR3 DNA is TGTGCCAGCAGCAGCGGGACAGGGGGCCATGGCTACACCTTC. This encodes CASSSGTGGHGYTF.

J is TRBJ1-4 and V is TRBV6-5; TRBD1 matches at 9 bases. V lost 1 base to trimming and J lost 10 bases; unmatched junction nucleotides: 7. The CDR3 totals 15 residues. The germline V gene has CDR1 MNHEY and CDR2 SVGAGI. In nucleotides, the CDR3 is TGTGCCAGCAGTTACTACAGGGGGCTTGGCGGAAAACTGTTTTTT. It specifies CASSYYRGLGGKLFF.

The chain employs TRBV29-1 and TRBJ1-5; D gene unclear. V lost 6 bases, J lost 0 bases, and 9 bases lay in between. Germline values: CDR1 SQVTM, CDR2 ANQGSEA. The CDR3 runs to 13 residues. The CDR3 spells CSVGEGSNQPQHF. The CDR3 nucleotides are TGCAGCGTAGGCGAGGGTAGCAATCAGCCCCAGCATTTT.

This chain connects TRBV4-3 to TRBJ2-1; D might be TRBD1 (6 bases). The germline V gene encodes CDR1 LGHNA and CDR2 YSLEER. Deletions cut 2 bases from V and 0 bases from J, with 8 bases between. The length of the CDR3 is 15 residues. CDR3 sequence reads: CASSQTDSSYNEQFF. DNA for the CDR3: TGCGCCAGCAGCCAAACGGACAGCTCCTACAATGAGCAGTTCTTC.

The CDR3 is CASSLVGSQDIQYF. CDR3 DNA sequence: TGTGCCAGCAGCTTAGTTGGTAGTCAGGACATTCAGTACTTC. The V and J genes are TRBV7-2 and TRBJ2-4; D not resolved. The CDR3 sequence is 14 residues long. Germline values: CDR1 SGHTA, CDR2 FQGNSA. Trimming stripped 1 base from V and 8 bases from J, with 12 bases between.

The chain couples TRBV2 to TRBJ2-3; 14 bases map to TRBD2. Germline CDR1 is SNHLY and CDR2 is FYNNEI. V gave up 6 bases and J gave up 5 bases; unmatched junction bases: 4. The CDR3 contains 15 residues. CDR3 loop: CASSLTSGGGDTQYF. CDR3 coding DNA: TGTGCCAGCAGCCTGACTAGCGGGGGGGGAGATACGCAGTATTTT.

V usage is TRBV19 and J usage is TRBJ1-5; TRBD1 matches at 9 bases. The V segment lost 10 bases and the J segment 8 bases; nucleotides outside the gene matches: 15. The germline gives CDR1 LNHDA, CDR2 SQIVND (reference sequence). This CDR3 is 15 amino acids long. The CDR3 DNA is TGTGCCACTTCGAGGGACAGGGACGCTCGGGAGCCCCAGCATTTT. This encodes CATSRDRDAREPQHF.

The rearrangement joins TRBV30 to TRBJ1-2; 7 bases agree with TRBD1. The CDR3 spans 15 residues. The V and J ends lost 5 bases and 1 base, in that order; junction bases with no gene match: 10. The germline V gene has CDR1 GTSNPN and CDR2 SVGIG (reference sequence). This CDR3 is CAWGLKTGDNYGYTF. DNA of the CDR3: TGTGCCTGGGGTCTTAAAACAGGGGATAACTATGGCTACACCTTC.

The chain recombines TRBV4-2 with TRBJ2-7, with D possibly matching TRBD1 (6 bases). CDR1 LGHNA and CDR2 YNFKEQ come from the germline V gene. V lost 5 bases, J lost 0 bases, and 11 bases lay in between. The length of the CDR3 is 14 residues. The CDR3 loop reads CASSAQGSSYEQYF. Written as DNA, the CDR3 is TGTGCCAGCAGCGCGCAGGGGAGCTCCTACGAGCAGTACTTC.

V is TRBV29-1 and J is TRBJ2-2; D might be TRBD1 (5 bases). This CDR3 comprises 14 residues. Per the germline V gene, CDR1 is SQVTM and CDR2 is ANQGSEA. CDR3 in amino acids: CSLGLRQHTGELFF. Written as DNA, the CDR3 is TGCTCTCTTGGATTGAGACAGCACACCGGGGAGCTGTTTTTT.

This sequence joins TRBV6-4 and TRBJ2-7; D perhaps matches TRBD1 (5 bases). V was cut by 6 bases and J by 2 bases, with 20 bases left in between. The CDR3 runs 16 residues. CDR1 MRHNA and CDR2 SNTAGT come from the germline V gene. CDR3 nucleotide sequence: TGTGCCAGCAGCCCCCAACCAACAGGATCGACCTACGAGCAGTACTTC. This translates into CASSPQPTGSTYEQYF.

In DNA form, the CDR3 reads TGTGCCAGCAGTTTAAACGGCGGTGAGCAGTTCTTC. Translated: CASSLNGGEQFF. The chain joins TRBV27 to TRBJ2-1; D uncertain. The V gene's germline CDR1 is MNHEY and CDR2 SMNVEV (reference sequence). Trimming took 2 bases from V and 9 from J, leaving 8 bases between them. The CDR3 loop spans 12 amino acids.

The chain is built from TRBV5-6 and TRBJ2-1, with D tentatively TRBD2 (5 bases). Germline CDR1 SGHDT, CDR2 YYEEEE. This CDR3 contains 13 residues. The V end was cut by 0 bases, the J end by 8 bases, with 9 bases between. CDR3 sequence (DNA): TGTGCCAGCAGCTTGGGGCGGCGGGATGAGCAGTTCTTC. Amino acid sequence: CASSLGRRDEQFF.

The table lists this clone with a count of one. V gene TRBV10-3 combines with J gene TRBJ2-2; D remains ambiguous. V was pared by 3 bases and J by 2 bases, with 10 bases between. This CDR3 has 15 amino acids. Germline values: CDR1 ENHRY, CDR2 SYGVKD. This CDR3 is CAISDWKTNTGELFF. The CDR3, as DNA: TGTGCCATCAGTGACTGGAAGACAAACACCGGGGAGCTGTTTTTT.

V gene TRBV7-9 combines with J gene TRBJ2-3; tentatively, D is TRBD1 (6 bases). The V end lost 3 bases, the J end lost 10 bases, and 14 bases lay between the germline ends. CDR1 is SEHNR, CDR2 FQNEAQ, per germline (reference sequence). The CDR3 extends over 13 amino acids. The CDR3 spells CASSLDSIGSQYF. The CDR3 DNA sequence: TGTGCCAGCAGCTTGGACAGCATAGGGTCGCAGTATTTT.

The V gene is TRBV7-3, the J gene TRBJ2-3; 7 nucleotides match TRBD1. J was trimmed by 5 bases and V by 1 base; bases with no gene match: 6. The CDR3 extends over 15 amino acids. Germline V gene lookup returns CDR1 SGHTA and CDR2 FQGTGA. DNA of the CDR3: TGTGCCAGCAGCTTAATAGGGGGCCGAGGAGATACGCAGTATTTT. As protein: CASSLIGGRGDTQYF.

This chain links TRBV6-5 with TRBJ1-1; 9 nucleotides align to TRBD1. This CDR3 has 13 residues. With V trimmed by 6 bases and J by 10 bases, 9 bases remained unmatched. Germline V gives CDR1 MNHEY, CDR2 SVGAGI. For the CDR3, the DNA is TGTGCCAGCAGGGGACAGGGAACACTAGGAGCTTTCTTT. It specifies CASRGQGTLGAFF.

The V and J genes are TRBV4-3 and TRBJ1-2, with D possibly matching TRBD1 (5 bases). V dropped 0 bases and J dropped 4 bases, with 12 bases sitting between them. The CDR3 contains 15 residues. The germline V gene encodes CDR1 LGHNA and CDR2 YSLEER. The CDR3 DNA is TGCGCCAGCAGCCAAGATACCAGTCAGGGCTATGGCTACACCTTC. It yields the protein CASSQDTSQGYGYTF.

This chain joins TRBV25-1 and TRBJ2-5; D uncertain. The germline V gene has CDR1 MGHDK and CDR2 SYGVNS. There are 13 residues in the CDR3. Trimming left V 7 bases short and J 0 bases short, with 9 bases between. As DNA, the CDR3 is TGTGCCAGCACCCACGACAACCAAGAGACCCAGTACTTC. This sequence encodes CASTHDNQETQYF.

The CDR3 sequence: CASSGAPSGRNEQFF. Here the CDR3 DNA reads TGTGCCAGCAGCGGAGCCCCCTCGGGTCGGAATGAGCAGTTCTTC. The rearrangement uses TRBV9 and TRBJ2-1; D remains ambiguous. The CDR3 contains 15 residues. V shed 3 bases and J shed 7 bases, with 17 bases lying between them. Germline CDR1 reads SGDLS; CDR2 reads YYNGEE.

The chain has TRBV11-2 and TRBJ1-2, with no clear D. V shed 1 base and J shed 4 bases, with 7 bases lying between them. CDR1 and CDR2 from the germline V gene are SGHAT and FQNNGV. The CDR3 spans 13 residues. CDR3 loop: CASSLGAGYGYTF. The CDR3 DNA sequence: TGTGCCAGCAGCTTAGGGGCAGGCTATGGCTACACCTTC.

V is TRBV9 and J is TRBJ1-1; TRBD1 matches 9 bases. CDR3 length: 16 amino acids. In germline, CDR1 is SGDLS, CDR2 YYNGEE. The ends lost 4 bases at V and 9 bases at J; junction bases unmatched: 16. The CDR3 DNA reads TGTGCCAGCAGCCCCCAACGGGCGGGACAGGGCCCTCAAGCTTTCTTT. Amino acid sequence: CASSPQRAGQGPQAFF.

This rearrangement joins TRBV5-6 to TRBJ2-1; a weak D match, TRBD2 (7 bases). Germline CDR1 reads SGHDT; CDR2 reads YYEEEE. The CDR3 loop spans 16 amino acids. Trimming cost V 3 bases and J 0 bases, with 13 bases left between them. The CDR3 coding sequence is TGTGCCAGCAGCTCTGGGGGGGGCAGCTCCTACAATGAGCAGTTCTTC. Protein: CASSSGGGSSYNEQFF.

CDR3 residues: CASNTPGQGASEQFF. CDR3 bases: TGTGCCAGCAATACTCCGGGACAGGGGGCAAGTGAGCAGTTCTTC. The rearrangement joins TRBV6-1 to TRBJ2-1; 12 nucleotides align to TRBD1. With 7 bases clipped from V and 9 bases from J, the junction kept 10 bases outside the gene matches. The CDR3 is 15 residues long. The germline V gene has CDR1 MNHNS and CDR2 SASEGT.

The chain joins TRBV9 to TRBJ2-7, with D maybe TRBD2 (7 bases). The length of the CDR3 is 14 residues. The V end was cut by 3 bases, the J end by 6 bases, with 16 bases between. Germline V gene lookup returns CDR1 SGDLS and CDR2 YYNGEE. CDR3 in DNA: TGTGCCAGCAGCGAGAGGGGGGGGATTGGCGAGCAGTACTTC. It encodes CASSERGGIGEQYF. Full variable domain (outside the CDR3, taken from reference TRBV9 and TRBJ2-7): DSGVTQTPKHLITATGQRVTLRCSPRSGDLSVYWYQQSLDQGLQFLIQYYNGEERAKGNILERFSAQQFPDLHSELNLSSLELGDSALYFCASSERGGIGEQYFGPGTRLTVT.

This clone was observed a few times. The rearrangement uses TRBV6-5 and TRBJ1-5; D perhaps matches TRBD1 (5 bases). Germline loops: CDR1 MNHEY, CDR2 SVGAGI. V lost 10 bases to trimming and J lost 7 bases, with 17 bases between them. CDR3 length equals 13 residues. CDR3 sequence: CATLSGPGQPQHF. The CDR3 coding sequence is TGTGCCACTCTCTCGGGTCCAGGGCAGCCCCAGCATTTT.

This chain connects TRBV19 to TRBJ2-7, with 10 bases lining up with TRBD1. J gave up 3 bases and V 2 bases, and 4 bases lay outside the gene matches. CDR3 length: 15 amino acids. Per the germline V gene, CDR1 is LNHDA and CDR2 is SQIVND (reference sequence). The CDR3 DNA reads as TGTGCCAGTAGTATAAGGACAGGGGGTTTCTACGAGCAGTACTTC. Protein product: CASSIRTGGFYEQYF.